This T cell receptor (beta chain) was profiled in a study of regulatory T cells in long-lasting Graves disease. Noted time point: newly diagnosed GD, antithyroid drugs for less than 3 months. With RNA extracted from PBMCs as input, the TCR library was made. Building of the TCR beta libraries involved iRepertoire HTBI primers and Arm-PCR of CDR3 regions. TCRdb reanalysed the multiplex PCR reads using MiXCR and keeps one entry per CDR3 protein. Of 420,000 or so distinct CDR3 sequences in the sample, less than 20% were seen once. CDR3 length: 16 residues. Germline loops: CDR1 MNHEY, CDR2 SVGEGT. The germline V and J ends were trimmed by 3 bases and 5 bases, with 19 bases remaining between them. This sample was also put to use in a study of T cells in Graves' hyperthyroidism and ophthalmopathy.

Sequenced here: peripheral blood mononuclear cells (PBMCs), sampled at new diagnosis, from a patient treated with antithyroid drugs. The source of this sequence is a woman younger than 30 with Graves disease. The chain uses TRBV6-2 or TRBV6-3 and TRBJ2-5; a possible D gene is TRBD2 (5 bases). CDR3 in amino acids: CASSYPMDSQIETQYF. The CDR3 nucleotides are TGTGCCAGCAGTTATCCTATGGACTCCCAGATCGAGACCCAGTACTTC.